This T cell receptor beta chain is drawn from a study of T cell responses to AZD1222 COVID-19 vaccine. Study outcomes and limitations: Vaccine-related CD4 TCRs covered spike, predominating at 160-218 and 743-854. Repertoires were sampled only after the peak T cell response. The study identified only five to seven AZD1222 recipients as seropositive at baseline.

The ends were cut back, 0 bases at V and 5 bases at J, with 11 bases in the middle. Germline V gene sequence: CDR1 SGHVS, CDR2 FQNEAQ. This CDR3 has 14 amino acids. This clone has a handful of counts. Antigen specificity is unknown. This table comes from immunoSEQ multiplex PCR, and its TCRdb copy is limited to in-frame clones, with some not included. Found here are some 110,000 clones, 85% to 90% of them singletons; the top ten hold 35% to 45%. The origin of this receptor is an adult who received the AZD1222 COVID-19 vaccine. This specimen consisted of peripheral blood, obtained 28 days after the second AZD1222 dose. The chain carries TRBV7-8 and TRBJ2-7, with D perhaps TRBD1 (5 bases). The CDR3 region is CASSLAGRVNEQYF. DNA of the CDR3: TGTGCCAGCAGCTTAGCCGGCAGGGTCAACGAGCAGTACTTC.